This passage covers 27 T cell receptor beta chains from one sample sequenced in a study of cytomegalovirus exposure and HLA in healthy donors. Use of 60 Vbeta and 13 Jbeta primers characterized the PCR. Here immunoSEQ multiplex PCR was the method, and the copy in TCRdb shows in-frame clones only, minus some. The sample includes under 150,000 clones, over 70% of them seen just once. Sequencing was carried out using PBMCs. Every receptor here comes from a woman in her forties in good health and CMV-seropositive.

The chain employs TRBV5-1 and TRBJ2-1, with 9 bases that match TRBD2. This CDR3 has 19 amino acids. J gave up 2 bases and V 4 bases, and 16 bases lay outside the gene matches. CDR1 SGHRS and CDR2 YFSETQ come from the germline V gene. CDR3 sequence (DNA): TGCGCCAGCAGCACAATACGCGAAGCGGGAGGTTGGGCCTACAATGAGCAGTTCTTC. Its translation is CASSTIREAGGWAYNEQFF.

The chain links TRBV27 to TRBJ2-7, with 8 bases matching TRBD1. Per the germline V gene, CDR1 is MNHEY and CDR2 is SMNVEV (reference sequence). The trim removed 3 bases at V and 5 bases at J, leaving 15 bases unmatched. The CDR3 is 17 amino acids. As DNA, the CDR3 is TGTGCCAGCAGTTTTCCTCCGGGACAGGTCTCCGTGGACGAGCAGTACTTC. Translating it yields CASSFPPGQVSVDEQYF.

This chain links TRBV7-8 with TRBJ1-6; no reliable D call. V was pared by 5 bases and J by 10 bases, with 18 bases between. The CDR3 is 15 amino acids. CDR1 is SGHVS and CDR2 is FQNEAQ in the germline V gene. This CDR3 is CASSPRPGGRSPLHF. The CDR3 DNA is TGTGCCAGCAGCCCAAGACCGGGAGGTCGCTCACCCCTCCACTTT.

The chain has TRBV12-5 and TRBJ2-2, with 8 bases fitting TRBD1. CDR1 and CDR2 from the germline V gene are LGHNT and FRNRAP. V was pared by 7 bases and J by 6 bases, with 13 bases of the junction left unmatched. The CDR3 has 16 residues. The CDR3 DNA reads TGTGCTAGTGCCCCAGGACAGGGCCTTTTAGCCGGGGAGCTGTTTTTT. Its translation is CASAPGQGLLAGELFF.

This chain links TRBV6-1 with TRBJ2-2, with TRBD1 identical over 7 bases. Germline CDR1 and CDR2: MNHNS and SASEGT. This CDR3 contains 14 residues. V shed 5 bases and J 3 bases; nucleotides not matched to a gene: 3. The CDR3 DNA sequence: TGTGCCAGCAGTTGGACAGGAGACACCGGGGAGCTGTTTTTT. Protein sequence: CASSWTGDTGELFF.

The gene calls are TRBV5-1 and TRBJ1-2; D perhaps matches TRBD1 (5 bases). CDR1 is SGHRS, CDR2 YFSETQ, per germline. The CDR3 covers 13 residues. V gave up 0 bases and J gave up 3 bases, with 6 bases separating them. In DNA, the CDR3 is TGCGCCAGCAGCTTGGAGGGGCACTATGGCTACACCTTC. It encodes CASSLEGHYGYTF.

V gene TRBV23-1 combines with J gene TRBJ1-1; tentative D call: TRBD1 (6 bases). TRBV23-1 is annotated as an ORF whose role is uncertain. The germline V and J ends were trimmed by 2 bases and 5 bases, with 21 bases remaining between them. CDR3 size: 17 residues. CDR3 sequence: CASSQTQKGSGVTEAFF. The CDR3 DNA is TGCGCCAGCAGTCAAACACAAAAGGGGTCAGGGGTGACTGAAGCTTTCTTT.

The chain recombines TRBV9 with TRBJ2-2; D is unclear. Germline CDR1 and CDR2: SGDLS and YYNGEE. The ends were cut back, 0 bases at V and 0 bases at J, with 6 bases in the middle. This CDR3 comprises 15 residues. In DNA, the CDR3 is TGTGCCAGCAGCGTAGGAGCCACGAACACCGGGGAGCTGTTTTTT. This codes for CASSVGATNTGELFF. Together with reference TRBV9 and TRBJ2-2, the CDR3 gives the full variable domain: DSGVTQTPKHLITATGQRVTLRCSPRSGDLSVYWYQQSLDQGLQFLIQYYNGEERAKGNILERFSAQQFPDLHSELNLSSLELGDSALYFCASSVGATNTGELFFGEGSRLTVL.

The rearrangement links TRBV9 to TRBJ2-2, with 8 bases fitting TRBD1. This CDR3 contains 15 residues. V lost 4 bases and J lost 5; bases outside the gene matches: 7. Germline CDR1 SGDLS, CDR2 YYNGEE. CDR3 residues: CASSRQGSRTGELFF. The CDR3 DNA reads TGTGCCAGCAGCAGACAGGGGAGTCGGACCGGGGAGCTGTTTTTT.

The chain joins TRBV5-8 to TRBJ2-5; D not certain. CDR3 size: 11 residues. CDR1 is SGHTS and CDR2 is YDEGEE in the germline V gene. Trimming pared 5 bases from V and 3 bases from J, leaving 5 bases between. CDR3 sequence reads: CASSPKETQYF. As DNA, the CDR3 is TGTGCCAGCAGTCCAAAAGAGACCCAGTACTTC.

This chain links TRBV7-2 with TRBJ2-7; 9 nucleotides agree with TRBD2. This CDR3 spans 15 amino acids. V lost 7 bases, J lost 0 bases, and 7 bases stayed unmatched. Germline loops: CDR1 SGHTA, CDR2 FQGNSA. The CDR3 region is CASKKGLANSYEQYF. Written as DNA, the CDR3 is TGTGCCAGCAAAAAAGGACTAGCGAACTCCTACGAGCAGTACTTC.

V and J are TRBV30 and TRBJ2-3; D gene ambiguous. The V gene lost 4 bases and the J gene lost 2 bases, with 13 bases spanning the gap. Germline V gene lookup returns CDR1 GTSNPN and CDR2 SVGIG (reference sequence). This CDR3 region has 14 residues. The CDR3 protein is CAWNAIANTDTQYF. The CDR3 nucleotides are TGTGCCTGGAACGCGATCGCAAACACAGATACGCAGTATTTT.

The chain uses TRBV7-8 and TRBJ2-7, with 9 nucleotides matching TRBD1. Losses at the gene ends were 2 bases for V and 2 bases for J; bases not matched to a gene: 7. Germline V gene sequence: CDR1 SGHVS, CDR2 FQNEAQ. This CDR3 is built from 16 residues. CDR3 protein: CASSLSPGQGTYEQYF. DNA of the CDR3: TGTGCCAGCAGCTTATCACCGGGACAGGGAACCTACGAGCAGTACTTC.

The rearrangement uses TRBV15 and TRBJ2-7; 9 positions match TRBD2. The CDR3 covers 14 residues. Germline trimming cut 2 bases from V and 4 bases from J; bases unmatched to any gene: 3. Germline lookup yields CDR1 LNHNV and CDR2 YYDKDF (reference sequence). This CDR3 is CATSRSAGGYEQYF. DNA for the CDR3: TGTGCCACCAGCAGATCCGCGGGGGGGTACGAGCAGTACTTC.

This rearrangement joins TRBV28 to TRBJ1-6; D is undetermined. The V gene's germline CDR1 is MDHEN and CDR2 SYDVKM. Trimming removed 5 bases at V and 9 bases at J, with 11 bases between. This CDR3 region has 13 residues. As DNA, the CDR3 is TGTGCCAGCAGTGCCCCTGGCGGTTCACCCCTCCACTTT. This sequence encodes CASSAPGGSPLHF.

The chain carries TRBV7-8 and TRBJ1-5; tentative D call: TRBD1 (5 bases). Germline values: CDR1 SGHVS, CDR2 FQNEAQ. The CDR3 sequence is 15 residues long. V dropped 5 bases and J dropped 5 bases, with 16 bases sitting between them. The CDR3 here is CASSARQYSDQPQHF. DNA for the CDR3: TGTGCCAGCAGCGCCAGACAGTATTCGGATCAGCCCCAGCATTTT.

In its sample, this clone was seen once. V is TRBV27 and J is TRBJ2-2; unclear D gene. In germline, CDR1 is MNHEY, CDR2 SMNVEV (reference sequence). The CDR3 is made up of 14 amino acids. Trimming removed 3 bases from V and 4 bases from J, with 9 bases in between. The CDR3 DNA is TGTGCCAGCAGTTTGGTTGCGTTCACCGGGGAGCTGTTTTTT. This gives the protein CASSLVAFTGELFF.

The CDR3: CASSAGTGAPEAFF. CDR3 in DNA: TGTGCCAGCAGTGCGGGGACAGGGGCTCCTGAAGCTTTCTTT. This chain links TRBV6-1 with TRBJ1-1; 10 bases align to TRBD1. J gave up 6 bases and V 4 bases, and 5 bases lay outside the gene matches. The CDR3 runs 14 residues. Germline V gives CDR1 MNHNS, CDR2 SASEGT.

The chain has TRBV6-1 and TRBJ1-2, with D possibly matching TRBD1 (6 bases). CDR3 length: 14 residues. Germline V gives CDR1 MNHNS, CDR2 SASEGT. Trimming removed 7 bases from V and 0 bases from J, with 12 bases in between. The DNA of the CDR3 is TGTGCCAGCACTCAGGGGCCTTCTAACTATGGCTACACCTTC. Translating gives CASTQGPSNYGYTF.

The rearrangement links TRBV11-3 to TRBJ2-7; D remains unclear. The CDR3 covers 14 residues. Germline-derived CDR1 and CDR2 are SGHNT and YENEEA. The V end was cut by 5 bases, the J end by 5 bases, with 16 bases between. Here the CDR3 reads CASSPRPVAHEQYF. CDR3 DNA: TGTGCCAGCAGCCCCAGACCGGTAGCCCACGAGCAGTACTTC.

Concerning this clone itself: The same CDR3 arises from other DNA sequences in this sample as well. This chain joins TRBV21-1 and TRBJ1-6. TRBV21-1 is described as a pseudogene. The CDR3 length is 20 residues. CDR3 coding DNA: TGTGCCAGCAGCAAAGGGCGTGCGGGGAGGTCGGTGGCCTATAATTCCCCCCTCCACTTT. Translating it yields CASSKGRAGRSVAYNSPLHF.

A single count supports this clone. The chain links TRBV7-2 to TRBJ1-1; weak D call: TRBD1 (6 bases). The CDR3 covers 14 residues. V dropped 6 bases and J dropped 0 bases, with 11 bases sitting between them. CDR1 is SGHTA, CDR2 FQGNSA, per germline. The CDR3 reads CASRYREMNTEAFF. As DNA, the CDR3 is TGTGCCAGCAGGTACAGGGAAATGAACACTGAAGCTTTCTTT.

CDR3 region: CASSLAGWDTEAFF. CDR3 nucleotide sequence: TGTGCCAGCAGCTTGGCCGGGTGGGACACTGAAGCTTTCTTT. The chain joins TRBV7-8 to TRBJ1-1; no clear D. V was cut by 3 bases and J by 3 bases, with 11 bases left in between. Germline CDR1 is SGHVS and CDR2 is FQNEAQ. This CDR3 region has 14 residues.

This clone came up once. This chain uses TRBV4-3 with TRBJ2-1; perhaps TRBD1 as D (5 bases). CDR1 is LGHNA, CDR2 YSLEER, per germline. The CDR3 runs 16 residues. The ends were cut back, 0 bases at V and 4 bases at J, with 13 bases in the middle. The CDR3 DNA sequence: TGCGCCAGCAGCCAAGATAGAGGCAGGGTTTACAATGAGCAGTTCTTC. Translation: CASSQDRGRVYNEQFF.

This clone was counted once. This rearrangement joins TRBV29-1 to TRBJ2-2, with D hard to call. There are 16 residues in the CDR3. Germline V gene data show CDR1 as SQVTM and CDR2 as ANQGSEA. Trimming pared 1 base from V and 4 bases from J, leaving 16 bases between. CDR3 protein: CSVEGPGGGSTGELFF. The CDR3 nucleotides read TGCAGCGTTGAAGGACCCGGCGGCGGTAGCACCGGGGAGCTGTTTTTT.

This clone was counted a few times. The rearrangement joins TRBV5-1 to TRBJ2-5, with D perhaps TRBD1 (6 bases). CDR1 and CDR2 from the germline V gene are SGHRS and YFSETQ. This CDR3 is built from 12 residues. V lost 5 bases, J lost 1 base, and 6 bases lay in between. The CDR3 DNA reads TGCGCCAGCAGGGGGGCCCAAGAGACCCAGTACTTC. Amino acids: CASRGAQETQYF.

The V and J genes are TRBV19 and TRBJ2-1, with TRBD2 identical over 10 bases. This CDR3 has 18 amino acids. Trimming cost V 3 bases and J 4 bases; bases outside gene matches: 12. Germline CDR1 LNHDA, CDR2 SQIVND (reference sequence). The CDR3 DNA is TGTGCCAGTAGTATCGGGGCATTCACTAGCGGGGCTTACAATGAGCAGTTCTTC. It specifies CASSIGAFTSGAYNEQFF.